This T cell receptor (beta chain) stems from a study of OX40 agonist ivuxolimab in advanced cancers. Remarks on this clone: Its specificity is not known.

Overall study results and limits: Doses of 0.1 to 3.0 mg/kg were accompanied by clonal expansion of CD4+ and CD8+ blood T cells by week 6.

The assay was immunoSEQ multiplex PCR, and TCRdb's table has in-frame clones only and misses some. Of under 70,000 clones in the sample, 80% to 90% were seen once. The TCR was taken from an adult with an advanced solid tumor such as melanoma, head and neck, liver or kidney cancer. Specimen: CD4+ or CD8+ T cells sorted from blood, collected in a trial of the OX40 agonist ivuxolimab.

The CDR3 is CASSLGGADQETQYF. CDR3 nucleotides: TGCGCCAGCAGCTTGGGCGGGGCGGACCAAGAGACCCAGTACTTC. The gene calls are TRBV5-1 and TRBJ2-5, with TRBD2 as a possible D gene (6 bases). Trimming stripped 0 bases from V and 0 bases from J, with 9 bases between. There are 15 residues in the CDR3. Germline V gives CDR1 SGHRS, CDR2 YFSETQ.